Shown below are 5 T cell receptor beta chains from a single sample sequenced in a study of blood T cell repertoires in COVID-19. The data were produced by immunoSEQ multiplex PCR, yet TCRdb's version contains in-frame clones alone and is incomplete. The sample includes roughly 86,000 clones, almost 85% of them seen just once. Material for sequencing was peripheral blood. These receptors were taken from a human donor in a cohort sampled during active COVID-19.

The rearrangement links TRBV5-4 to TRBJ2-5; no firm D call. In germline, CDR1 is SGHNT, CDR2 YYREEE (reference sequence). V was trimmed by 0 bases and J by 0 bases, leaving 6 bases between them. This CDR3 comprises 14 residues. The CDR3 sequence is CASSLGQNQETQYF. The CDR3 DNA follows: TGTGCCAGCAGCTTGGGGCAGAACCAAGAGACCCAGTACTTC.

The rearrangement joins TRBV7-9 to TRBJ2-3; unclear D gene. Trimming pared 5 bases from V and 1 base from J, leaving 10 bases between. The CDR3 totals 14 residues. Germline CDR1 SEHNR, CDR2 FQNEAQ (reference sequence). This chain's CDR3 is CASSRELGTDTQYF. The CDR3, as DNA: TGTGCCAGCAGCAGAGAGTTGGGCACAGATACGCAGTATTTT.

The chain combines TRBV6-5 with TRBJ2-7, with TRBD1 matching over 11 bases. The trim removed 6 bases at V and 6 bases at J, leaving 10 bases unmatched. Germline loops: CDR1 MNHEY, CDR2 SVGAGI. This CDR3 is built from 15 residues. In DNA, the CDR3 is TGTGCCAGCAGGGCGGACAGGGGGCGAGTGGGCGAGCAGTACTTC. This codes for CASRADRGRVGEQYF.

The rearrangement uses TRBV27 and TRBJ2-3, with 7 bases matching TRBD2. CDR3 length equals 15 residues. The V and J ends lost 5 bases and 7 bases, in that order; junction bases with no gene match: 12. The germline V gene encodes CDR1 MNHEY and CDR2 SMNVEV (reference sequence). CDR3 DNA: TGTGCCAGCAGTCGGGTGACTAGCCAGCGGAATACGCAGTATTTT. Translating gives CASSRVTSQRNTQYF.

In its sample, this clone was seen a few times. V usage is TRBV7-9 and J usage is TRBJ1-1, with D possibly TRBD1 on 5 matching bases. V lost 2 bases to trimming and J lost 4 bases, with 14 bases between them. The germline V gene has CDR1 SEHNR and CDR2 FQNEAQ (reference sequence). CDR3 size: 15 residues. The chain's CDR3 is CASSLLGTWGTEAFF. The DNA of the CDR3 is TGTGCCAGCAGCTTACTCGGGACTTGGGGCACTGAAGCTTTCTTT. The complete variable domain, with remaining parts taken from reference TRBV7-9 and TRBJ1-1, reads DTGVSQNPRHKITKRGQNVTFRCDPISEHNRLYWYRQTLGQGPEFLTYFQNEAQLEKSRLLSDRFSAERPKGSFSTLEIQRTEQGDSAMYLCASSLLGTWGTEAFFGQGTRLTVV.